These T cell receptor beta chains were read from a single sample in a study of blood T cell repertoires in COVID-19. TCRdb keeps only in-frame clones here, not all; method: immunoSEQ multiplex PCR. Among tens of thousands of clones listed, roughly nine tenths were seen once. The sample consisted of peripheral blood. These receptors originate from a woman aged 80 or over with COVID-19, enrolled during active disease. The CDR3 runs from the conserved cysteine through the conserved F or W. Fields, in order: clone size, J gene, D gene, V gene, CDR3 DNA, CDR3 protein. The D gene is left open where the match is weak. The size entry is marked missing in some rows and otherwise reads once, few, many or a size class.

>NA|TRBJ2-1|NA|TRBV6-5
TGTGCCAGCAGTTCGGGAACAGCAAGCTCCTACAATGAGCAGTTCTTC
CASSSGTASSYNEQFF
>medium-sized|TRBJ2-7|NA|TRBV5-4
TGTGCCAGCAGTCACGGGGTATACGAGCAGTACTTC
CASSHGVYEQYF
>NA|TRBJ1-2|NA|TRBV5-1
TGCGCCAGCAGCTTGAGCGGGATGCTGGGTACGGGCTATGGCTACACCTTC
CASSLSGMLGTGYGYTF
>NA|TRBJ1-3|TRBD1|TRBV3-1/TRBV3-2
TGTGCCAGCAGCCAACCGCAGGGGGCTGGAAACACCATATATTTT
CASSQPQGAGNTIYF
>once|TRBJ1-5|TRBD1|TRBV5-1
TGCGCCAGCAGCCCGCCAGGGGGCGCAAAACAGCCCCAGCATTTT
CASSPPGGAKQPQHF
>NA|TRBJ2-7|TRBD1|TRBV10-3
TGTGCCATCAGGGACAGGGGCGGGAGCTCCTACGAGCAGTACTTC
CAIRDRGGSSYEQYF
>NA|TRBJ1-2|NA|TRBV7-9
TGTGCCAGCAGCTTACCGCAGGGGCTCCCTGATGGCTACACCTTC
CASSLPQGLPDGYTF
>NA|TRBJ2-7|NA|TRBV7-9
TGTGCCAGCAGCCCAGAGGGCAGGGGCTCCTACGAGCAGTACTTC
CASSPEGRGSYEQYF
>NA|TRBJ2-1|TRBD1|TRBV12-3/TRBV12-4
TGTGCAGGACAGGGGGCGGGGAATGAGCAGTTCTTC
CAGQGAGNEQFF
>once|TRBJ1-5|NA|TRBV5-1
TGCGCCAGCAGCAACGGACACCCGGATCAGCCCCAGCATTTT
CASSNGHPDQPQHF
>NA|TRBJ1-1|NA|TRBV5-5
TGTGCCAGCAGCTTGGAGGCGGGGCGGCTGAACACTGAAGCTTTCTTT
CASSLEAGRLNTEAFF
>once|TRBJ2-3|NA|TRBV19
TGTGCCAGTAGTATAGGCGGGGTTAGCACAGATACGCAGTATTTT
CASSIGGVSTDTQYF
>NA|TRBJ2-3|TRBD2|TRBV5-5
TGTGCCAGCAGCGAGGTTTCGGGGGGAAGCACAGATACGCAGTATTTT
CASSEVSGGSTDTQYF
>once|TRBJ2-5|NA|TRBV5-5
TGTGCCAGCAGCTGGCAAATCCAAGAGACCCAGTACTTC
CASSWQIQETQYF
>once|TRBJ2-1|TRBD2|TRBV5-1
TGCGCCAGCAGCTTAACCGGGGGGGCCAAGAATGAGCAGTTCTTC
CASSLTGGAKNEQFF
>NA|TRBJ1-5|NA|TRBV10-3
TGTGCCATCCAGGGCTATAGCAATCAGCCCCAGCATTTT
CAIQGYSNQPQHF
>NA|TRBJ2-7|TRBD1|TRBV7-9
TGTGCCAGCAGCTTGGGACAGGGATTCTACGAGCAGTACTTC
CASSLGQGFYEQYF
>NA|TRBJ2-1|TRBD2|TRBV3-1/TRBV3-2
TGTGCCAGCTATAGCGGGGGGGGGACGCACAATGAGCAGTTCTTC
CASYSGGGTHNEQFF
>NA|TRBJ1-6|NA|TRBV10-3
TGTGCCATCGGCCCCCACCCGGGTAATTCACCCCTCCACTTT
CAIGPHPGNSPLHF
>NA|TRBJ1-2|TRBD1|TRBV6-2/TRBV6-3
TGTGCCAGCAGTCGGACAGGGGGCGCCAACTATGGCTACACCTTC
CASSRTGGANYGYTF
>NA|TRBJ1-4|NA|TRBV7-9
TGTGCCAGCAGCTTAGTTGGGGCTGGAGAAAAACTGTTTTTT
CASSLVGAGEKLFF
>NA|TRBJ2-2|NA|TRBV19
TGTGCCAGTAGTACTCGGGACGGGGGCACCGGGGAGCTGTTTTTT
CASSTRDGGTGELFF
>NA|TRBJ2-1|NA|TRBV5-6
TGTGCCAGCAGCTTGGGCAGCCTAGGGGGCAATGAGCAGTTCTTC
CASSLGSLGGNEQFF
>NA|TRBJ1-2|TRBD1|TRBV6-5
TGTGCCAGCAGTTACTCGGGACAGAAGGATGGCTACACCTTC
CASSYSGQKDGYTF
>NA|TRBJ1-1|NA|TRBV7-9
TGTGCCTCGAGCGGTGGGGGGTCTTACACTGAAGCTTTCTTT
CASSGGGSYTEAFF
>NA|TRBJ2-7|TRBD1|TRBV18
TGTGCCAGCTCCCCCAGGGGGAAACAGGGGCCCACCTACGAGCAGTACTTC
CASSPRGKQGPTYEQYF
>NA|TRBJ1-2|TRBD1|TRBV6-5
TGTGCCAGCACCTTCGGACAGGGGAGGAACTATGGCTACACCTTC
CASTFGQGRNYGYTF
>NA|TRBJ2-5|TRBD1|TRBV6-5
TGTGCCAGTTCGGACAGGGGCGCAGAGACCCAGTACTTC
CASSDRGAETQYF
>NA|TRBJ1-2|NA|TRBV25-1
TGTGCCAGCAGTGGTTACACCAACTATGGCTACACCTTC
CASSGYTNYGYTF
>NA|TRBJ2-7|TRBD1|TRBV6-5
TGTGCCAGCAGTAAGGACAGGGACTACGAGCAGTACTTC
CASSKDRDYEQYF
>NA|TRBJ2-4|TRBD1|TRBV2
TGTGCCAGCAGTCTTCAGGGGGCGGCCAAAAACATTCAGTACTTC
CASSLQGAAKNIQYF
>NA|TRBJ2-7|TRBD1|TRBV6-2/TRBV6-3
TGTGCCAGCAGTTACTCGGTAGGGGGCGGCGAGCAGTACTTC
CASSYSVGGGEQYF
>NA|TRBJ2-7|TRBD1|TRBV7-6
TGTGCCAGCAGCTTGGGACAGCTACAGACCTACGAGCAGTACTTC
CASSLGQLQTYEQYF
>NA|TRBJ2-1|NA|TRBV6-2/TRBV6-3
TGTGCCAGCAGTTACGGGGGGACAGCCAATGAGCAGTTCTTC
CASSYGGTANEQFF
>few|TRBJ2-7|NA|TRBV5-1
TGCGCCAGCAGCTTGGTTGAGTCCTACGAGCAGTACTTC
CASSLVESYEQYF
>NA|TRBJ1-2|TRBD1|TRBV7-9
TGTGCCAGCAGCTTGGCCGGGACAGGGGCTTTTGGCTACACCTTC
CASSLAGTGAFGYTF
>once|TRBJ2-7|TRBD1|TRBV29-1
TGCAGCGTGGGTGGACAGGGGCTAAACTACGAGCAGTACTTC
CSVGGQGLNYEQYF
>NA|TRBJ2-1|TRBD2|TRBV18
TGTGCCAGCTCACCACCGGGACTAGCGGGGGGGCAAAATGAGCAGTTCTTC
CASSPPGLAGGQNEQFF
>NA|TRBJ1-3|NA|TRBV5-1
TGCGCCAGCAGCCCCAGCGGGAGCTCTGGAAACACCATATATTTT
CASSPSGSSGNTIYF
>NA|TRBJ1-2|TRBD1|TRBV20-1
TGCAGTGCTCAGGGGGCCGAGGGCTACACCTTC
CSAQGAEGYTF
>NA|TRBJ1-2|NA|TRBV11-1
TGTGCCAGCAGCTTAGCGCCGGGCAGGGGTAACTATGGCTACACCTTC
CASSLAPGRGNYGYTF
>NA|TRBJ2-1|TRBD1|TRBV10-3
TGTGCCATAGGCCGTAGGACAGGGGGCAACAATGAGCAGTTCTTC
CAIGRRTGGNNEQFF
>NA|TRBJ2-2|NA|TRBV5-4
TGTGCCAGCAGCTTGGCAGCGAACACCGGGGAGCTGTTTTTT
CASSLAANTGELFF
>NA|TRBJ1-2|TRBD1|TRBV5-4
TGTGCCAGCAGCTTGGACAGGGGGCAAGGAGGCTACACCTTC
CASSLDRGQGGYTF
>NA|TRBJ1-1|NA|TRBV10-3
TGTGCCATCAAGTCGGTAAGGGGAAGCATGAACACTGAAGCTTTCTTT
CAIKSVRGSMNTEAFF
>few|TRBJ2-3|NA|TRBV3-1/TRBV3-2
TGTGCCAGCGTAGCGAGGGGGGGAGATACGCAGTATTTT
CASVARGGDTQYF
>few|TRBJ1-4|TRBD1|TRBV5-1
TGCGCCAGCAGCTCGGGGACAGGGATGAGCGAAAAACTGTTTTTT
CASSSGTGMSEKLFF
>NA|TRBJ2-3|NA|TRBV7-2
TGTGCCAGCAGCTTAGAACTAAGCACAGATACGCAGTATTTT
CASSLELSTDTQYF
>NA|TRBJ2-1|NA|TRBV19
TGTGCCAGTAATGACAGGTACAATGAGCAGTTCTTC
CASNDRYNEQFF
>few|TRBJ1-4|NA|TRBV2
TGTGCCAGCAGGTCCCTCCTTGCAACTAATGAAAAACTGTTTTTT
CASRSLLATNEKLFF
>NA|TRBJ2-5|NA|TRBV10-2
TGCGCCAGCAGTGAAAGGGCGGCAGGGGAGTACTTC
CASSERAAGEYF
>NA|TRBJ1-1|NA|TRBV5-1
TGCGCCAGCAGCGTCACATCTCCTGTCACTGAAGCTTTCTTT
CASSVTSPVTEAFF
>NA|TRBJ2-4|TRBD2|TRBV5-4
TGTGCCAGCAGCCTCGGTGGAGCGGGGCAAAACATTCAGTACTTC
CASSLGGAGQNIQYF
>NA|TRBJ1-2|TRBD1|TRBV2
TGTGCCAGCAGTGAAAAGGGACAGGAGACCTCGGGCTATGGCTACACCTTC
CASSEKGQETSGYGYTF
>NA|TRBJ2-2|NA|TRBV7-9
TGTGCCAGCAGCCTACAAGGGGGGGCGTTTTATAACACCGGGGAGCTGTTTTTT
CASSLQGGAFYNTGELFF
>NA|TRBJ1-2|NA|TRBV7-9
TGTGCCAGCAGCTTAGAACAGAACTATGGCTACACCTTC
CASSLEQNYGYTF
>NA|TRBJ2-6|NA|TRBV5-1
TGCGCCAGCAGCCCGTCCGGTTACTCTGGGGCCAACGTCCTGACTTTC
CASSPSGYSGANVLTF